These 14 T cell receptor beta chains were all obtained from the same sample, sequenced in a study of T cells in Graves' hyperthyroidism and ophthalmopathy. TCR beta CDR3 regions were amplified from RNA. TCR CDR3 underwent first-round RT-PCR with the HTBI primer set. TCRdb ran MiXCR on the multiplex PCR reads and lists one entry per CDR3 protein. Of a few hundred thousand distinct CDR3 sequences in the sample, about 16% were seen once. What was sequenced was blood. Source of these receptors: a woman aged 25-40 years with Graves' hyperthyroidism.

This clonotype was counted a few times. The CDR3 DNA reads as TGCAGTGCCGGACTAGCGGGCTCAGGACACTACAATGAGCAGTTCTTC. Encoded protein: CSAGLAGSGHYNEQFF. The V call is TRBV20-1, the J call TRBJ2-1, with 11 bases that match TRBD2. V lost 6 bases to trimming and J lost 3 bases; unmatched junction nucleotides: 10. The germline gives CDR1 DFQATT, CDR2 SNEGSKA (reference sequence). This CDR3 contains 16 residues.

The chain joins TRBV10-3 to TRBJ2-5; perhaps D is TRBD1 or TRBD2 (6 bases each). The CDR3 loop spans 15 amino acids. The V end lost 2 bases, the J end lost 5 bases, and 15 bases lay between the germline ends. CDR1 and CDR2 (germline): ENHRY, SYGVKD. CDR3 nucleotide sequence: TGTGCCATCAGTGAGGCCGTTGGGGGGCCTGAGACCCAGTACTTC. It is translated as CAISEAVGGPETQYF.

This clonotype was counted many times. This chain links TRBV7-9 with TRBJ1-1; D unclear. The CDR3 contains 14 residues. V shed 5 bases and J shed 5 bases, with 15 bases lying between them. Germline V gene lookup returns CDR1 SEHNR and CDR2 FQNEAQ (reference sequence). The CDR3 here is CASSQTGLGTEAFF. CDR3 DNA: TGTGCCAGCAGCCAGACGGGCCTTGGGACTGAAGCTTTCTTT.

This clonotype was seen at least ten times. The rearrangement joins TRBV5-1 to TRBJ2-7; 7 nucleotides line up with TRBD2. The CDR3 loop spans 16 amino acids. Germline CDR1 and CDR2: SGHRS and YFSETQ. V shed 0 bases, J shed 3 bases, and the junction held 9 bases outside the gene matches. CDR3 amino acids: CASSLGPERESYEQYF. CDR3 nucleotides: TGCGCCAGCAGCTTGGGGCCTGAGCGGGAAAGCTACGAGCAGTACTTC.

In this sample, this clonotype turned up a few times. The chain joins TRBV20-1 to TRBJ1-4; no clear D. The CDR3 runs to 13 residues. The V end was cut by 3 bases, the J end by 9 bases, with 14 bases between. Germline V gene sequence: CDR1 DFQATT, CDR2 SNEGSKA (reference sequence). The CDR3 region has the DNA TGCAGTGCTAGTCTTGGGTCGGGCAAAAAACTGTTTTTT. This encodes CSASLGSGKKLFF.

This clonotype was counted at least ten times. The chain couples TRBV5-5 to TRBJ1-4; D remains unclear. With 4 bases removed from V and 6 bases from J, the gap between germline ends came to 13 bases. The germline gives CDR1 SGHKS, CDR2 YYEKEE (reference sequence). The CDR3 sequence is 14 residues long. CDR3 DNA sequence: TGTGCCAGCAGCCCACGGTTGTTGGATGAAAAACTGTTTTTT. It codes for CASSPRLLDEKLFF.

The V call is TRBV30, the J call TRBJ2-1; D is unresolved. Per germline, CDR1 GTSNPN and CDR2 SVGIG (reference sequence). CDR3 length: 13 amino acids. Trimming cost V 1 base and J 9 bases, with 13 bases left between them. CDR3 nucleotide sequence: TGTGCCTGGAGTGCCTTTTATTCCGGTGAGCAGTTCTTC. Translated, it gives CAWSAFYSGEQFF.

The chain is built from TRBV19 and TRBJ2-5, with 10 bases lining up with TRBD2. The CDR3 covers 15 residues. Germline trimming cut 3 bases from V and 2 bases from J; bases unmatched to any gene: 3. The germline gives CDR1 LNHDA, CDR2 SQIVND (reference sequence). The CDR3 nucleotides read TGTGCCAGTAGTATTTGGACTAGCGGACAAGAGACCCAGTACTTC. Translation: CASSIWTSGQETQYF.

This clonotype was recorded at least ten times. The J gene is TRBJ2-1, the V gene TRBV29-1; 9 nucleotides align to TRBD2. V was pared by 7 bases and J by 4 bases, with 8 bases of the junction left unmatched. The CDR3 consists of 14 residues. The germline gives CDR1 SQVTM, CDR2 ANQGSEA. CDR3 amino acids: CSGVGGRGYNEQFF. CDR3 bases: TGCAGCGGGGTAGGCGGGAGGGGTTACAATGAGCAGTTCTTC.

The chain carries TRBV27 and TRBJ1-2; D is unresolved. Trimming shortened V by 0 bases and J by 8 bases, and 13 bases separated the two germline ends. CDR1 is MNHEY, CDR2 SMNVEV, per germline (reference sequence). This CDR3 comprises 14 residues. In DNA, the CDR3 is TGTGCCAGCAGTTTATCAGGGATTAGTCTGGGCTACACCTTC. Protein product: CASSLSGISLGYTF.

The rearrangement links TRBV4-1 to TRBJ2-7; 15 nucleotides agree with TRBD2. Germline V gene data show CDR1 as MGHRA and CDR2 as YSYEKL. The CDR3 is 17 residues long. Trimming took 0 bases from V and 5 from J; bases not matched to a gene: 5. The DNA for the CDR3 is TGCGCCAGCAGCCAAGATCCCGGACTAGCGGGAGGGAACGAGCAGTACTTC. Residues: CASSQDPGLAGGNEQYF.

This clonotype was seen repeatedly, ten times or more. The chain uses TRBV5-1 and TRBJ2-3; TRBD2 aligns across 7 bases. The V gene's germline CDR1 is SGHRS and CDR2 YFSETQ. Unmatched junction bases numbered 17, after V lost 4 bases and J lost 6 bases. CDR3 length: 17 residues. The CDR3 reads CASSLLSLAAKDDTQYF. The CDR3 DNA follows: TGCGCCAGCAGCCTTCTATCCCTAGCGGCAAAAGACGATACGCAGTATTTT.

At least ten counts were recorded for this clonotype. The rearrangement uses TRBV20-1 and TRBJ1-1; TRBD1 matches at 9 bases. J was trimmed by 5 bases and V by 6 bases; bases with no gene match: 10. The CDR3 extends over 14 amino acids. Germline CDR1 and CDR2: DFQATT and SNEGSKA (reference sequence). CDR3 amino acids: CSALNRDRVTEAFF. CDR3 nucleotides: TGCAGTGCCCTTAACAGGGACAGGGTTACTGAAGCTTTCTTT.

V is TRBV15 and J is TRBJ2-7, with D hard to call. Trimming shortened V by 1 base and J by 1 base, and 11 bases separated the two germline ends. This CDR3 region has 15 residues. The germline gives CDR1 LNHNV, CDR2 YYDKDF (reference sequence). CDR3 residues: CATSRVSSHSYEQYF. CDR3 nucleotides: TGTGCCACCAGCAGAGTGTCTTCCCATTCCTACGAGCAGTACTTC.